Presented here are 4 T cell receptor beta chains from one specimen sequenced in a study of blood T cell repertoires in COVID-19. Only in-frame clones appear in the TCRdb table, and some are missing; sequencing was by immunoSEQ multiplex PCR. Counted here are about 200,000 clones, 80% to 90% occurring once; the ten biggest clones make up 10% to 15%. Sequenced material: PBMCs or T cells enriched from blood (not recorded which). These receptors were collected from a man aged 35 to 55 who had recovered from COVID-19.

This clone was seen more than once but under ten times. The CDR3 loop reads CASSLIPSTDTQYF. The CDR3 DNA is TGTGCCAGCAGCTTAATCCCTAGCACAGATACGCAGTATTTT. The chain combines TRBV7-3 with TRBJ2-3; D not resolved. The germline V gene encodes CDR1 SGHTA and CDR2 FQGTGA. The CDR3 is made up of 14 amino acids. V was shortened by 1 base and J by 0 bases, with 5 bases between the two germline ends. The complete variable domain, with remaining parts taken from reference TRBV7-3 and TRBJ2-3, reads GAGVSQTPSNKVTEKGKYVELRCDPISGHTALYWYRQSLGQGPEFLIYFQGTGAADDSGLPNDRFFAVRPEGSVSTLKIQRTERGDSAVYLCASSLIPSTDTQYFGPGTRLTVL.

This chain joins TRBV9 and TRBJ2-1; a possible D gene is TRBD2 (6 bases). The CDR3 is made up of 16 amino acids. In germline, CDR1 is SGDLS, CDR2 YYNGEE. The germline V and J ends were trimmed by 4 bases and 0 bases, with 14 bases remaining between them. The CDR3 DNA reads as TGTGCCAGCAGCCCCTGGGACTCCCTCTCCTACAATGAGCAGTTCTTC. Translation gives CASSPWDSLSYNEQFF.

The rearrangement uses TRBV10-3 and TRBJ2-1; 8 nucleotides match TRBD2. Germline V gives CDR1 ENHRY, CDR2 SYGVKD. V lost 6 bases, J lost 5 bases, and 12 bases stayed unmatched. This CDR3 contains 16 residues. The CDR3 DNA follows: TGTGCCATCAGCCCCGGGCCTTTAGCGGGAAACAATGAGCAGTTCTTC. Residues: CAISPGPLAGNNEQFF.

This chain uses TRBV28 with TRBJ1-6, with D perhaps matching TRBD1 (6 bases). The germline V gene has CDR1 MDHEN and CDR2 SYDVKM. The CDR3 spans 14 residues. V lost 8 bases, J lost 12 bases, and 20 bases lay in between. Written as DNA, the CDR3 is TGTGCCAGCCCTGGACAGTTTGAGCACAAACCCCTCCACTTT. Amino acids: CASPGQFEHKPLHF.